This section outlines one TCR beta chain sequence together with its context. As yet, its antigen is unknown. The sample is drawn from a study of T cell responses to AZD1222 COVID-19 vaccine. Study-wide results and caveats: Among those given AZD1222, only five or six were seropositive at baseline.

Some clones are missing from TCRdb's copy, which holds only in-frame ones; the method was immunoSEQ multiplex PCR. The repertoire holds 120,000 to 150,000 clones, 70% to 90% seen once, with 5.4% in the top ten. In germline, CDR1 is GTSNPN, CDR2 SVGIG (reference sequence). The CDR3 spans 15 residues. Trimming removed 0 bases from V and 0 bases from J, with 9 bases in between. This rearrangement joins TRBV30 to TRBJ1-3, with D unresolved. This receptor was obtained from an adult who received the MenACWY meningococcal vaccine as a control. Sequenced material: peripheral blood, taken 28 days after the second dose of the MenACWY control vaccine. The CDR3 spells CAWSVGYTSGNTIYF. The CDR3, as DNA: TGTGCCTGGAGTGTAGGGTACACCTCTGGAAACACCATATATTTT.